The sequence of this T cell receptor beta chain was determined in a study of blood T cell repertoires in COVID-19. Study at large: Sample material is recorded as cDNA or gDNA derived from T cells, B-cell-depleted T cells, or PBMCs.

V lost 5 bases, J lost 0 bases, and 7 bases lay in between. This CDR3 has 13 amino acids. CDR1 and CDR2 (germline): SGHNT, YENEEA. Assay: immunoSEQ multiplex PCR; the TCRdb copy retains only in-frame clones and omits some. In the table there are just under 150,000 clones, about 90% of which are singletons. The origin of this receptor is a man in his fifties who had recovered from COVID-19. The rearrangement joins TRBV11-3 to TRBJ1-1; D is ambiguous. Source material: peripheral blood. This CDR3 is CASSREVNTEAFF. The DNA of the CDR3 is TGTGCCAGCAGCCGAGAGGTGAACACTGAAGCTTTCTTT.